This entry lists 18 T cell receptor beta chains sequenced from one sample in a study of response to subunit inactivated influenza vaccine. TCRdb re-called the RT-PCR reads through MiXCR, storing one row per CDR3 protein. This table has around 200,000 distinct CDR3 sequences, about 9% appearing once. The sequenced sample was non-naive T cells sorted from PBMCs, obtained on the day of vaccination. Source of these receptors: a man between 50 and 59 years old who received an inactivated influenza vaccine.

This clonotype was seen many times. The chain employs TRBV28 and TRBJ2-5, with 10 bases fitting TRBD2. Germline assignment: CDR1 MDHEN and CDR2 SYDVKM. The ends lost 1 base at V and 6 bases at J; junction bases unmatched: 8. CDR3 length: 16 amino acids. The CDR3 region is CASSLSPSGSRKTQYF. CDR3 DNA: TGTGCCAGCAGTTTATCCCCTAGCGGGAGCAGAAAGACCCAGTACTTC.

This clonotype has at least ten counts. The V gene is TRBV5-1, the J gene TRBJ2-3; no clear D gene. Per germline, CDR1 SGHRS and CDR2 YFSETQ. V lost 4 bases, J lost 3 bases, and 12 bases lay in between. The CDR3 totals 14 residues. Here the CDR3 reads CASSHLSETDTQYF. The DNA of the CDR3 is TGCGCCAGCAGCCACCTCTCGGAGACAGATACGCAGTATTTT. Full variable domain (outside the CDR3, taken from reference TRBV5-1 and TRBJ2-3): KAGVTQTPRYLIKTRGQQVTLSCSPISGHRSVSWYQQTPGQGLQFLFEYFSETQRNKGNFPGRFSGRQFSNSRSEMNVSTLELGDSALYLCASSHLSETDTQYFGPGTRLTVL.

The chain recombines TRBV10-2 with TRBJ2-7; 8 nucleotides align to TRBD1. V was pared by 5 bases and J by 2 bases, with 2 bases of the junction left unmatched. Germline V lookup: CDR1 WSHSY, CDR2 SAAADI. The CDR3 has 13 amino acids. This CDR3 reads CASSSQGAYEQYF. DNA of the CDR3: TGCGCCAGCAGTTCACAGGGGGCCTACGAGCAGTACTTC.

This clonotype was counted between two and nine times. The gene calls are TRBV6-6 and TRBJ2-7, with unresolved D. Germline lookup yields CDR1 MNHNY and CDR2 SVGAGI (reference sequence). The V gene lost 5 bases and the J gene lost 2 bases, with 10 bases spanning the gap. This CDR3 is built from 13 residues. Written as DNA, the CDR3 is TGTGCCAGCAGTCCACAGTCTCCCTACGAGCAGTACTTC. It specifies CASSPQSPYEQYF.

The chain joins TRBV12-3 or TRBV12-4 to TRBJ2-7; TRBD2 aligns across 14 bases. Unmatched junction bases numbered 13, after V lost 6 bases and J lost 12 bases. This CDR3 contains 15 residues. CDR3: CASSGTSGGLRARYF. DNA for the CDR3: TGTGCCAGCAGCGGGACTAGCGGGGGACTACGAGCTCGGTACTTC.

The chain uses TRBV12-3 or TRBV12-4 and TRBJ2-7; 8 bases are a match to TRBD2. The V segment lost 5 bases and the J segment 5 bases; nucleotides outside the gene matches: 11. This CDR3 spans 15 amino acids. This CDR3 is CASSRAGGLRNEQYF. CDR3 in DNA: TGTGCCAGCAGTCGCGCGGGGGGCCTCCGGAACGAGCAGTACTTC.

This chain joins TRBV20-1 and TRBJ1-5, with D possibly matching TRBD1 (5 bases). Trimming stripped 3 bases from V and 7 bases from J, with 13 bases between. The length of the CDR3 is 13 residues. Looked up from germline, CDR1 is DFQATT and CDR2 is SNEGSKA (reference sequence). The CDR3 nucleotides read TGCAGTGCTAGTCCTGACAGTTACCAGCCCCAGCATTTT. This codes for CSASPDSYQPQHF.

This clonotype has a handful of counts. The chain is built from TRBV11-2 and TRBJ2-1, with 14 bases fitting TRBD2. CDR3 length equals 21 residues. V dropped 2 bases and J dropped 3; count of bases not matched to a gene: 15. Germline V lookup: CDR1 SGHAT, CDR2 FQNNGV. This CDR3 reads CASSLLTSGTSGSLRYNEQFF. In nucleotides, the CDR3 is TGTGCCAGCAGCTTATTAACTTCGGGGACTAGCGGGAGTCTCCGCTACAATGAGCAGTTCTTC.

The chain uses TRBV5-1 and TRBJ2-1; D uncertain. Germline CDR1 SGHRS, CDR2 YFSETQ. The CDR3 spans 16 residues. V gave up 1 base and J gave up 1 base, with 12 bases separating them. CDR3 nucleotides: TGCGCCAGCAGCTTGAAAGGCCCCCTATCCTACAATGAGCAGTTCTTC. Protein sequence: CASSLKGPLSYNEQFF.

This clonotype was found many times. The rearrangement uses TRBV20-1 and TRBJ2-5, with 7 bases matching TRBD1. Trimming took 1 base from V and 9 from J; bases not matched to a gene: 11. Germline V gives CDR1 DFQATT, CDR2 SNEGSKA (reference sequence). There are 14 residues in the CDR3. CDR3 coding DNA: TGCAGTGCTAGAGCGACGACAGGGCCCAGGGCCCAGTACTTC. Translating gives CSARATTGPRAQYF.

This clonotype was seen ten or more times. This sequence joins TRBV2 and TRBJ2-1; D uncertain. With 7 bases removed from V and 1 base from J, the gap between germline ends came to 14 bases. From germline, CDR1 is SNHLY and CDR2 FYNNEI. The CDR3 is 15 residues long. CDR3 nucleotide sequence: TGTGCCAGCACCCCCGGGCGGTCGTCCTACAATGAGCAGTTCTTC. Amino acid sequence: CASTPGRSSYNEQFF.

The J gene is TRBJ2-7, the V gene TRBV5-1; TRBD1 matches at 11 bases. The V gene end was trimmed by 0 bases and the J gene end by 1 base; junction bases not matched to a gene: 3. Looked up from germline, CDR1 is SGHRS and CDR2 is YFSETQ. There are 16 residues in the CDR3. CDR3 amino acids: CASSLEGQGGSYEQYF. The CDR3, as DNA: TGCGCCAGCAGCTTGGAGGGACAGGGGGGGTCCTACGAGCAGTACTTC.

This sequence joins TRBV20-1 and TRBJ2-7; 7 positions agree with TRBD2. The CDR3 is 14 amino acids. V was pared by 1 base and J by 0 bases, with 3 bases of the junction left unmatched. Germline V gene sequence: CDR1 DFQATT, CDR2 SNEGSKA (reference sequence). The CDR3, as DNA: TGCAGTGCTAGAGGGGCTAGCGGCTCCTACGAGCAGTACTTC. This encodes CSARGASGSYEQYF.

There are a few counts of this clonotype. V and J are TRBV5-4 and TRBJ2-1; TRBD2 matches at 7 bases. The CDR3 contains 14 residues. Germline V gene sequence: CDR1 SGHNT, CDR2 YYREEE (reference sequence). Trimming at V came to 0 bases and at J to 5 bases, leaving 2 bases not matched to a gene. The CDR3 DNA sequence: TGTGCCAGCAGCTTGGTGGGACTAAACAATGAGCAGTTCTTC. Its translation: CASSLVGLNNEQFF.

There are many counts of this clonotype. The CDR3 loop is CASSFTGASLIAKNIQYF. The CDR3 DNA follows: TGCGCCAGCAGCTTTACAGGGGCGTCCCTTATAGCCAAAAACATTCAGTACTTC. The chain links TRBV5-1 to TRBJ2-4; 7 bases align to TRBD1. Germline assignment: CDR1 SGHRS and CDR2 YFSETQ. CDR3 length: 18 residues. V lost 2 bases to trimming and J lost 0 bases; unmatched junction nucleotides: 11. The whole variable domain, filled in from reference TRBV5-1 and TRBJ2-4, reads KAGVTQTPRYLIKTRGQQVTLSCSPISGHRSVSWYQQTPGQGLQFLFEYFSETQRNKGNFPGRFSGRQFSNSRSEMNVSTLELGDSALYLCASSFTGASLIAKNIQYFGAGTRLSVL.

The gene calls are TRBV24-1 and TRBJ2-4; D perhaps matches TRBD1 (5 bases). The CDR3 has 12 residues. V was cut by 5 bases and J by 7 bases, with 8 bases left in between. CDR1 and CDR2 from the germline V gene are KGHDR and SFDVKD. CDR3: CATSAAGNIQYF. The CDR3 nucleotides read TGTGCCACCAGTGCCGCAGGGAACATTCAGTACTTC.

This clonotype was found many times. This chain joins TRBV12-3 or TRBV12-4 and TRBJ2-1; maybe TRBD2 (6 bases). Trimming took off 5 bases at V and 6 bases at J, with 20 bases between the two ends. The CDR3 runs to 16 residues. CDR3 coding DNA: TGTGCCAGCAGTCCCACCATAGCGGTTGTTGGCAATGAGCAGTTCTTC. This sequence encodes CASSPTIAVVGNEQFF.

In this sample, this clonotype turned up many times. The gene calls are TRBV12-3 or TRBV12-4 and TRBJ2-7, with unresolved D. The CDR3 is 13 amino acids. V shed 3 bases and J shed 3 bases, with 9 bases lying between them. Here the CDR3 reads CASSFSRIYEQYF. The CDR3 coding sequence is TGTGCCAGCAGTTTTAGTCGGATCTACGAGCAGTACTTC.